This T cell receptor beta chain was sequenced during a study of cytomegalovirus exposure and HLA in healthy donors. Germline V gene sequence: CDR1 MDHEN, CDR2 SYDVKM. CDR3 size: 14 residues. The V gene lost 5 bases and the J gene lost 1 base, with 11 bases spanning the gap. In the PCR, 60 Vbeta and 13 Jbeta primers were used. The protocol was immunoSEQ multiplex PCR, while the TCRdb copy is restricted to in-frame clones and leaves out a portion. The sample lists over 130,000 clones, approximately 67% occurring once. This TCR was recovered from an older woman in good health and CMV-seronegative. The gene calls are TRBV28 and TRBJ1-1; tentative D call: TRBD1 (6 bases). Sequencing used PBMCs. The CDR3 region is CASSPPGQNTEAFF. The CDR3 DNA is TGTGCCAGCAGTCCACCGGGACAGAACACTGAAGCTTTCTTT. The entire variable domain, with the rest obtained from reference TRBV28 and TRBJ1-1, is as follows: DVKVTQSSRYLVKRTGEKVFLECVQDMDHENMFWYRQDPGLGLRLIYFSYDVKMKEKGDIPEGYSVSREKKERFSLILESASTNQTSMYLCASSPPGQNTEAFFGQGTRLTVV.